These 20 T cell receptor beta chains were all obtained from the same sample, sequenced in a study of T cells in localized non-small cell lung cancer. Method: immunoSEQ multiplex PCR; TCRdb's copy keeps in-frame clones and lacks some. Found here are some 41,000 clones, 90% to 95% of them singletons; the top ten hold roughly a tenth. The source was PBMCs, collected before any cancer treatment. Receptors were obtained from a woman aged 40-69 years with stage II lung adenocarcinoma.

The chain couples TRBV18 to TRBJ2-3; TRBD2 matches 12 bases. The length of the CDR3 is 15 residues. Germline V gene sequence: CDR1 KGHSH, CDR2 LQKENI. V was clipped by 3 bases and J by 3 bases; unmatched bases: 1. The CDR3 DNA sequence: TGTGCCAGCTCACCGACTAGCGGGAGAACAGATACGCAGTATTTT. Encoded protein: CASSPTSGRTDTQYF.

The J gene is TRBJ2-7, the V gene TRBV28; maybe TRBD2 (7 bases). V shed 3 bases and J shed 5 bases, with 17 bases lying between them. From germline, CDR1 is MDHEN and CDR2 SYDVKM. CDR3 length: 15 residues. The CDR3 loop is CASSFEGGLRNEQYF. The DNA for the CDR3 is TGTGCCAGCAGTTTCGAGGGGGGGTTAAGGAACGAGCAGTACTTC. The variable domain in full, completed from reference TRBV28 and TRBJ2-7, reads DVKVTQSSRYLVKRTGEKVFLECVQDMDHENMFWYRQDPGLGLRLIYFSYDVKMKEKGDIPEGYSVSREKKERFSLILESASTNQTSMYLCASSFEGGLRNEQYFGPGTRLTVT.

The gene calls are TRBV6-5 and TRBJ2-2; no firm D call. V lost 8 bases and J 4 bases, leaving 11 bases between the germline ends. The CDR3 loop spans 13 amino acids. CDR1 is MNHEY and CDR2 is SVGAGI in the germline V gene. This CDR3 is CASLRTVTGELFF. The CDR3 DNA reads as TGTGCCAGCTTGCGGACGGTCACCGGGGAGCTGTTTTTT.

This clone was recorded only once. The chain is built from TRBV5-1 and TRBJ2-5; D is unclear. Germline-derived CDR1 and CDR2 are SGHRS and YFSETQ. Trimming pared 4 bases from V and 0 bases from J, leaving 4 bases between. The CDR3 loop spans 12 amino acids. The CDR3 loop reads CASSRDQETQYF. DNA for the CDR3: TGCGCCAGCAGCAGGGACCAAGAGACCCAGTACTTC. Using reference TRBV5-1 and TRBJ2-5 for the parts outside the CDR3, the full variable domain is KAGVTQTPRYLIKTRGQQVTLSCSPISGHRSVSWYQQTPGQGLQFLFEYFSETQRNKGNFPGRFSGRQFSNSRSEMNVSTLELGDSALYLCASSRDQETQYFGPGTRLLVL.

Of note for this clone: Additional DNA sequences in this sample encode the identical CDR3. This chain links TRBV7-2 with TRBJ1-2; 12 nucleotides match TRBD1. From germline, CDR1 is SGHTA and CDR2 FQGNSA. The CDR3 runs 15 residues. The V segment lost 1 base and the J segment 8 bases; nucleotides outside the gene matches: 5. The CDR3 region has the DNA TGTGCCAGCAGCTTAGTGGGACAGGGGGCTGGGGGCTACACCTTC. Protein: CASSLVGQGAGGYTF.

The CDR3 reads CASSFTGQGARGEQFF. CDR3 bases: TGTGCCAGCAGTTTCACCGGACAGGGGGCTAGAGGAGAGCAGTTCTTC. The chain employs TRBV28 and TRBJ2-1; 11 bases agree with TRBD1. The V segment lost 3 bases and the J segment 10 bases; nucleotides outside the gene matches: 11. Germline lookup yields CDR1 MDHEN and CDR2 SYDVKM. The CDR3 contains 16 residues.

The chain employs TRBV6-5 and TRBJ1-3, with TRBD1 as a possible D gene (5 bases). CDR3 length: 15 amino acids. V gave up 0 bases and J gave up 3 bases, with 9 bases separating them. Germline V gene data show CDR1 as MNHEY and CDR2 as SVGAGI. This chain's CDR3 is CASSYSQGGGNTIYF. The DNA of the CDR3 is TGTGCCAGCAGTTACTCGCAGGGAGGTGGAAACACCATATATTTT.

The chain uses TRBV10-1 and TRBJ1-6, with a weak D call TRBD1 (6 bases). Germline lookup yields CDR1 WNHNN and CDR2 SYGVQD (reference sequence). The CDR3 sequence is 16 residues long. V was cut by 2 bases and J by 9 bases, with 17 bases left in between. CDR3 nucleotides: TGCGCCAGCAGTGAGGATCCGGGACAAGACCTTTCACCCCTCCACTTT. This encodes CASSEDPGQDLSPLHF.

This chain connects TRBV27 to TRBJ2-5, with TRBD1 identical over 9 bases. Germline V gene lookup returns CDR1 MNHEY and CDR2 SMNVEV (reference sequence). The V and J ends lost 6 bases and 5 bases, in that order; junction bases with no gene match: 7. This CDR3 is built from 14 residues. The CDR3 nucleotides are TGTGCCAGCAGGGGACAGGGTAGCCGGGAGACCCAGTACTTC. Translated: CASRGQGSRETQYF.

The chain recombines TRBV2 with TRBJ2-7; D unclear. From germline, CDR1 is SNHLY and CDR2 FYNNEI. CDR3 length: 15 residues. V was shortened by 2 bases and J by 1 base, with 12 bases between the two germline ends. The CDR3: CASSENSLRSYEQYF. As DNA, the CDR3 is TGTGCCAGCAGTGAAAATAGCCTAAGATCCTACGAGCAGTACTTC.

The chain combines TRBV13 with TRBJ1-2; a possible D gene is TRBD1 (5 bases). In germline, CDR1 is PRHDT, CDR2 FYEKMQ (reference sequence). The CDR3 is 14 amino acids. V gave up 5 bases and J gave up 2 bases, with 12 bases separating them. CDR3 nucleotide sequence: TGTGCCAGCAGCCCGGGACCGCCAAACTATGGCTACACCTTC. It is translated as CASSPGPPNYGYTF.

The CDR3 loop reads CASSLSSRVEAFF. The CDR3 DNA follows: TGTGCCAGCAGTTTATCCTCGAGGGTTGAAGCTTTCTTT. The chain joins TRBV27 to TRBJ1-1, with D unclear. With 0 bases removed from V and 7 bases from J, the gap between germline ends came to 9 bases. CDR3 length equals 13 residues. The germline CDR1 and CDR2 sequences are MNHEY and SMNVEV (reference sequence).

The chain recombines TRBV5-4 with TRBJ2-5, with a tentative D call TRBD1 (5 bases). CDR1 is SGHNT and CDR2 is YYREEE in the germline V gene (reference sequence). The CDR3 is made up of 14 amino acids. V was pared by 2 bases and J by 1 base, with 9 bases between. The CDR3 reads CASSFRQRQETQYF. In DNA, the CDR3 is TGTGCCAGCAGCTTCCGACAGCGCCAAGAGACCCAGTACTTC.

This clone was seen only a few times. The chain employs TRBV5-1 and TRBJ1-2, with D perhaps TRBD1 (5 bases). Germline-derived CDR1 and CDR2 are SGHRS and YFSETQ. The CDR3 length is 16 residues. The V gene lost 4 bases and the J gene lost 3 bases, with 19 bases spanning the gap. CDR3 loop: CASSRGSGSLDYGYTF. CDR3 in DNA: TGCGCCAGCAGCCGGGGGAGCGGTTCCCTTGACTATGGCTACACCTTC.

Only one count was recorded for this clone. V gene TRBV15 combines with J gene TRBJ2-2, with D possibly TRBD1 on 6 matching bases. V dropped 11 bases and J dropped 1 base, with 11 bases sitting between them. Germline V CDR1 and CDR2: LNHNV, YYDKDF (reference sequence). CDR3 length equals 13 residues. CDR3: CAAQGQNTGELFF. CDR3 nucleotides: TGTGCCGCTCAGGGACAGAACACCGGGGAGCTGTTTTTT.

The gene calls are TRBV13 and TRBJ1-2, with TRBD1 matching 7 bases. Germline V CDR1 and CDR2: PRHDT, FYEKMQ (reference sequence). V gave up 3 bases and J gave up 4 bases; unmatched junction bases: 11. The length of the CDR3 is 16 residues. CDR3 sequence: CASSFNRGLSGYGYTF. As DNA, the CDR3 is TGTGCCAGCAGCTTCAACAGGGGACTATCGGGCTATGGCTACACCTTC.

This clone came up once. The gene calls are TRBV5-5 and TRBJ2-3; the match to TRBD1 covers 7 bases. Per the germline V gene, CDR1 is SGHKS and CDR2 is YYEKEE (reference sequence). V lost 4 bases, J lost 5 bases, and 10 bases stayed unmatched. The CDR3 length is 15 residues. The CDR3 DNA follows: TGTGCCAGCAGCGTTACAGGGGATTTGGGAGATACGCAGTATTTT. Protein: CASSVTGDLGDTQYF.

This clone was observed once. This rearrangement joins TRBV4-1 to TRBJ2-5; D unclear. This CDR3 comprises 15 residues. Germline CDR1 reads MGHRA; CDR2 reads YSYEKL. Trimming removed 5 bases from V and 2 bases from J, with 15 bases in between. CDR3 nucleotides: TGCGCCAGCAGCGTTTTCGGACCTAAGCAAGAGACCCAGTACTTC. Amino acid sequence: CASSVFGPKQETQYF.

The chain joins TRBV18 to TRBJ2-5, with D unclear. This CDR3 contains 15 residues. Per germline, CDR1 KGHSH and CDR2 LQKENI. The germline V and J ends were trimmed by 3 bases and 3 bases, with 14 bases remaining between them. CDR3 region: CASSPAVRAEETQYF. The CDR3 DNA reads as TGTGCCAGCTCACCCGCTGTGAGAGCAGAAGAGACCCAGTACTTC. Looking up the rest from reference TRBV18 and TRBJ2-5 gives the full variable domain: NAGVMQNPRHLVRRRGQEARLRCSPMKGHSHVYWYRQLPEEGLKFMVYLQKENIIDESGMPKERFSAEFPKEGPSILRIQQVVRGDSAAYFCASSPAVRAEETQYFGPGTRLLVL.

The V call is TRBV25-1, the J call TRBJ1-4; D remains unclear. The V and J ends lost 8 bases and 7 bases respectively, with 17 bases between them. CDR1 MGHDK and CDR2 SYGVNS come from the germline V gene. The CDR3 contains 14 residues. The CDR3 loop reads CASAPPGLGEKLFF. The CDR3 DNA reads as TGTGCCAGCGCTCCGCCTGGATTGGGTGAAAAACTGTTTTTT.